These T cell receptor beta chains were read from a single sample in a study of shared T cell receptors in the human thymus. Method: immunoSEQ multiplex PCR; TCRdb's copy keeps in-frame clones and lacks some. This table holds approximately 580,000 clones, roughly 74% found once. The same sample was also used in a study of human thymus T cells.

The material sequenced was thymocytes. These receptors were collected from a boy younger than two with a congenital heart defect. Each CDR3 is given with its conserved first and last residue. Each record gives: V gene, D gene, clone size, J gene, CDR3 protein, CDR3 DNA. The D gene is left open where the match is weak. Where a row states a size, it is once, few, many or the class of an expanded clone; other rows omit it.

>TRBV5-6|TRBD1|-|TRBJ2-5
CASSLEGQGRETQYF
TGTGCCAGCAGCTTGGAGGGACAGGGAAGAGAGACCCAGTACTTC
>TRBV27|-|few|TRBJ2-1
CASSRTGYSYNEQFF
TGTGCCAGCAGTCGAACAGGGTACTCCTACAATGAGCAGTTCTTC
>TRBV4-1|TRBD1|-|TRBJ2-7
CASSLTGGGGSYEQYF
TGCGCCAGCAGCTTAACAGGGGGTGGTGGATCCTACGAGCAGTACTTC
>TRBV28|TRBD2|-|TRBJ2-7
CASSPGGRGMSYEQYF
TGTGCCAGCAGTCCGGGGGGAAGGGGTATGTCCTACGAGCAGTACTTC
>TRBV9|-|-|TRBJ2-5
CASSPCGASRETQYF
TGTGCCAGCAGCCCCTGTGGGGCGAGTAGGGAGACCCAGTACTTC
>TRBV5-6|-|once|TRBJ2-7
CASSLFGTGENLCEQYF
TGTGCCAGCAGCTTGTTCGGAACGGGAGAAAATCTCTGCGAGCAGTACTTC
>TRBV27|TRBD1|-|TRBJ1-1
CASANRQGAHTEAFF
TGTGCCAGCGCAAACCGACAGGGGGCGCACACTGAAGCTTTCTTT
>TRBV28|TRBD1|-|TRBJ1-1
CASSPGTGTEAFF
TGTGCCAGCAGTCCCGGGACAGGGACTGAAGCTTTCTTT
>TRBV7-9|TRBD1|-|TRBJ2-7
CASSSTGAAYEQYF
TGTGCCAGCAGCTCGACAGGGGCGGCCTACGAGCAGTACTTC
>TRBV10-3|-|-|TRBJ2-2
CAISDVENTGELFF
TGTGCCATCAGTGACGTAGAAAACACCGGGGAGCTGTTTTTT
>TRBV7-9|-|-|TRBJ2-7
CASSLLLGQRAYEQYF
TGTGCCAGCAGCTTACTGTTAGGACAGAGGGCCTACGAGCAGTACTTC
>TRBV4-1|-|-|TRBJ1-3
CASSQASGVNTIYF
TGCGCCAGCAGCCAAGCGTCGGGGGTTAACACCATATATTTT
>TRBV19|TRBD2|-|TRBJ2-1
CASSTAGEGAGGDNEQFF
TGTGCCAGTAGCACCGCGGGGGAGGGCGCGGGGGGTGACAATGAGCAGTTCTTC
>TRBV29-1|TRBD1|-|TRBJ1-1
CSVQDRANTEAFF
TGCAGCGTCCAGGACAGGGCGAACACTGAAGCTTTCTTT
>TRBV4-1|-|-|TRBJ2-3
CASSQDGTDTQYF
TGCGCCAGCAGCCAAGACGGGACAGATACGCAGTATTTT
>TRBV7-9|-|-|TRBJ2-7
CASSPQGRGNEQYF
TGTGCCAGCAGCCCGCAGGGGCGAGGCAACGAGCAGTACTTC
>TRBV4-2|TRBD2|-|TRBJ2-7
CASSQDISRSSGGSYEQYF
TGTGCCAGCAGCCAAGATATTTCCCGTTCTAGCGGAGGCTCCTACGAGCAGTACTTC
>TRBV28|TRBD2|-|TRBJ2-2
CASSKRRLAGSHTGELFF
TGTGCCAGCAGCAAAAGGAGGCTAGCGGGAAGTCACACCGGGGAGCTGTTTTTT
>TRBV5-1|TRBD2|-|TRBJ2-5
CASSGKLAAQETQYF
TGCGCCAGCAGCGGCAAACTAGCGGCTCAAGAGACCCAGTACTTC
>TRBV27|-|once|TRBJ2-1
CASSSRGLGWNEQFF
TGTGCCAGCAGTTCAAGGGGACTCGGTTGGAATGAGCAGTTCTTC
>TRBV4-3|TRBD2|once|TRBJ2-1
CASSQDSSGNYNEQFF
TGCGCCAGCAGCCAAGATAGTAGCGGGAACTACAATGAGCAGTTCTTC
>TRBV5-1|TRBD2|-|TRBJ2-1
CASSSGLFYNEQFF
TGCGCCAGCAGTTCGGGACTATTCTACAATGAGCAGTTCTTC
>TRBV14|TRBD2|-|TRBJ2-7
CASSPVNVSGSAYEQYF
TGTGCCAGCAGCCCCGTTAATGTTAGCGGGAGCGCCTACGAGCAGTACTTC
>TRBV25-1|TRBD1|few|TRBJ2-1
CASSVDRGHNEQFF
TGTGCCAGCAGTGTAGACAGGGGCCACAATGAGCAGTTCTTC
>TRBV6-4|-|-|TRBJ2-5
CASHYQETQYF
TGTGCCAGCCACTACCAAGAGACCCAGTACTTC
>TRBV7-2|TRBD1|once|TRBJ2-7
CASSFMGQGHEQYF
TGTGCCAGCAGCTTTATGGGACAGGGGCACGAGCAGTACTTC
>TRBV5-4|-|-|TRBJ2-4
CASSLARESAKNIQYF
TGTGCCAGCAGCTTGGCTAGGGAGTCGGCCAAAAACATTCAGTACTTC
>TRBV10-3|TRBD2|-|TRBJ2-1
CAIGTDRSGEYNEQFF
TGTGCCATTGGCACCGATCGTAGCGGGGAATACAATGAGCAGTTCTTC
>TRBV5-4|TRBD2|-|TRBJ2-5
CASRLAGGYQETQYF
TGTGCCAGCAGATTAGCGGGAGGGTACCAAGAGACCCAGTACTTC
>TRBV7-9|TRBD2|-|TRBJ2-7
CASSWGLAGGREQYF
TGTGCCAGCAGCTGGGGATTAGCGGGAGGGCGAGAGCAGTACTTC
>TRBV15|TRBD2|once|TRBJ2-2
CATSVSGANTGELFF
TGTGCCACCAGCGTTAGCGGGGCGAACACCGGGGAGCTGTTTTTT
>TRBV30|TRBD1|once|TRBJ1-5
CAAGGRGPQPQHF
TGTGCCGCCGGGGGCAGGGGGCCCCAGCCCCAGCATTTT
>TRBV25-1|TRBD2|-|TRBJ2-1
CASSESPGGGYNEQFF
TGTGCCAGCAGTGAATCCCCGGGAGGGGGTTACAATGAGCAGTTCTTC
>TRBV4-2|-|-|TRBJ1-2
CASSQVAQSYGYTF
TGTGCCAGCAGCCAAGTAGCCCAGAGCTATGGCTACACCTTC
>TRBV4-1|TRBD2|-|TRBJ2-1
CASSSPKGSGRYEQFF
TGCGCCAGCAGCTCTCCCAAGGGTAGCGGGAGGTATGAGCAGTTCTTC
>TRBV7-8|TRBD2|few|TRBJ2-5
CASSLQLLAGADETQYF
TGTGCCAGCAGCTTACAATTACTAGCGGGAGCAGACGAGACCCAGTACTTC
>TRBV2|-|few|TRBJ1-4
CASRQEGKLFF
TGTGCCAGCCGGCAGGAGGGAAAACTGTTTTTT
>TRBV2|-|-|TRBJ2-1
CASSDQAGEQFF
TGTGCCAGCAGTGATCAGGCCGGCGAGCAGTTCTTC
>TRBV7-9|TRBD2|-|TRBJ2-7
CASSLQRREVMYF
TGTGCCAGCAGCTTACAGCGGCGGGAGGTCATGTACTTC
>TRBV4-2|-|few|TRBJ1-6
CASSQARRPYNSPLHF
TGTGCCAGCAGCCAAGCTCGCAGGCCCTACAATTCACCCCTCCACTTT
>TRBV10-3|-|-|TRBJ2-7
CATNPRDSYEQYF
TGTGCCACCAACCCCAGGGACTCCTACGAGCAGTACTTC
>TRBV10-3|-|-|TRBJ2-3
CAISPGATSVLADTQYF
TGTGCCATCAGCCCGGGGGCTACTAGCGTCCTAGCGGATACGCAGTATTTT
>TRBV15|TRBD1|-|TRBJ1-1
CATSRDGDRGLSNTEAFF
TGTGCCACCAGCAGAGATGGGGACAGGGGGCTCTCGAACACTGAAGCTTTCTTT
>TRBV2|-|few|TRBJ2-7
CASSEEGGRYEQYF
TGTGCCAGCAGTGAGGAGGGAGGTCGGTACGAGCAGTACTTC
>TRBV29-1|TRBD1|-|TRBJ2-3
CSVANRGHADTQYF
TGCAGCGTCGCAAACAGGGGGCACGCAGATACGCAGTATTTT
>TRBV5-6|TRBD2|few|TRBJ2-7
CASNLGREGYEQYF
TGTGCCAGCAATCTGGGGCGGGAGGGCTACGAGCAGTACTTC
>TRBV4-1|TRBD2|few|TRBJ2-7
CASSQGDYAYEQYF
TGCGCCAGCAGCCAGGGGGACTACGCCTACGAGCAGTACTTC